The text below deals with one T cell receptor (beta chain). Methods used by the authors: By means of reference gene primer amplification, nucleated cell counts were estimated. Clones were read by immunoSEQ multiplex PCR, and TCRdb kept only the in-frame ones, dropping some. That table supplies the V and J calls and clone size; D and trimming were determined from the DNA. The sample lists 400,000 to 450,000 clones, roughly 89% occurring once. Germline-derived CDR1 and CDR2 are SGHRS and YFSETQ. Trimming pared 4 bases from V and 5 bases from J, leaving 20 bases between. The CDR3 has 16 residues. These data come from a study of blood T cell repertoires in COVID-19. Study-level information: Material from acute and convalescent COVID-19 was sourced from the United States, Italy and Spain. T cells, B-cell-depleted T cells, or PBMCs supplied cDNA or gDNA.

Sequencing used peripheral blood. This sequence originates from a woman aged 25 to 39 with active or convalescent COVID-19. The chain is built from TRBV5-1 and TRBJ2-3; a weak D match, TRBD1 (6 bases). CDR3 nucleotide sequence: TGCGCCAGCAGCACAGGACAGTATACCGGCGGAGATACGCAGTATTTT. Protein product: CASSTGQYTGGDTQYF.